A single sample is the source of the 26 T cell receptor beta chains below, sequenced in a study of blood T cell repertoires in COVID-19. Clones were read by immunoSEQ multiplex PCR, and TCRdb kept only the in-frame ones, dropping some. The sample lists approximately 250,000 clones; 80% to 90% were seen once. The source material was peripheral blood. These receptor sequences come from a man aged 55 to 70 with acute or convalescent COVID-19.

The genes are TRBV6-5 and TRBJ2-1; 12 bases align to TRBD2. Per germline, CDR1 MNHEY and CDR2 SVGAGI. The junction had 5 bases not matched to a gene; V was cut back by 4 bases and J by 7 bases. This CDR3 has 15 residues. CDR3 region: CASSWLAGGRNEQFF. CDR3 bases: TGTGCCAGCAGTTGGCTAGCGGGAGGGAGGAATGAGCAGTTCTTC.

This chain uses TRBV18 with TRBJ1-1, with D unclear. The CDR3 runs 15 residues. The V gene lost 6 bases and the J gene lost 5 bases, with 19 bases spanning the gap. The germline V gene encodes CDR1 KGHSH and CDR2 LQKENI. The CDR3 DNA sequence: TGTGCCAGCTCCGGAGGTTCGGCCGTAAAGACTGAAGCTTTCTTT. Translating it yields CASSGGSAVKTEAFF.

The genes are TRBV5-1 and TRBJ1-1; possible D gene TRBD1, 5 bases. Germline assignment: CDR1 SGHRS and CDR2 YFSETQ. V lost 4 bases and J 0 bases, leaving 10 bases between the germline ends. The CDR3 loop spans 14 amino acids. The CDR3 sequence is CASSTTVLNTEAFF. In DNA form, the CDR3 reads TGCGCCAGCAGCACGACAGTTTTGAACACTGAAGCTTTCTTT.

The chain carries TRBV5-1 and TRBJ2-1; 12 positions match TRBD2. This CDR3 is built from 17 residues. Germline V lookup: CDR1 SGHRS, CDR2 YFSETQ. V shed 0 bases, J shed 4 bases, and the junction held 5 bases outside the gene matches. Here the CDR3 DNA reads TGCGCCAGCAGCTTGGCCGGACTAGCGGGGTTTTACAATGAGCAGTTCTTC. It yields the protein CASSLAGLAGFYNEQFF.

This chain joins TRBV2 and TRBJ1-1; no definite D call. The ends were cut back, 1 base at V and 2 bases at J, with 5 bases in the middle. The CDR3 length is 13 residues. From germline, CDR1 is SNHLY and CDR2 FYNNEI. The CDR3: CASSEDRNTEAFF. CDR3 nucleotides: TGTGCCAGCAGTGAAGACAGAAACACTGAAGCTTTCTTT.

The chain uses TRBV4-3 and TRBJ2-1; TRBD2 matches at 9 bases. With 0 bases clipped from V and 13 bases from J, the junction kept 13 bases outside the gene matches. The length of the CDR3 is 16 residues. In germline, CDR1 is LGHNA, CDR2 YSLEER. For the CDR3, the DNA is TGCGCCAGCAGCCAAGATTTTTTCCTAGCGGGACGTGAACAGTTCTTC. Protein product: CASSQDFFLAGREQFF.

The gene calls are TRBV6-2 or TRBV6-3 and TRBJ2-3; 7 bases align to TRBD2. This CDR3 comprises 15 residues. Germline V gene data show CDR1 as MNHEY and CDR2 as SVGEGT. Unmatched junction bases numbered 8, after V lost 6 bases and J lost 2 bases. The DNA for the CDR3 is TGTGCCAGCAGACCTCGGGAGGACTACACAGATACGCAGTATTTT. The encoded protein is CASRPREDYTDTQYF.

The rearrangement uses TRBV6-6 and TRBJ2-7; 8 bases match TRBD2. Per germline, CDR1 MNHNY and CDR2 SVGAGI (reference sequence). The CDR3 consists of 16 residues. V lost 2 bases and J lost 0; bases outside the gene matches: 6. The CDR3, as DNA: TGTGCCAGCAGTTACGGCGGCAGCGGGGGCTCCTACGAGCAGTACTTC. Residues: CASSYGGSGGSYEQYF.

The chain joins TRBV19 to TRBJ1-2; D gene uncertain. Germline CDR1 and CDR2: LNHDA and SQIVND (reference sequence). The germline V and J ends were trimmed by 6 bases and 4 bases, with 9 bases remaining between them. This CDR3 contains 12 residues. The CDR3 region has the DNA TGTGCCAGTAGCCAGGATGGCTATGGCTACACCTTC. It codes for CASSQDGYGYTF.

J is TRBJ1-5 and V is TRBV6-6, with 7 bases lining up with TRBD1. The CDR3 sequence is 15 residues long. With V trimmed by 6 bases and J by 3 bases, 8 bases remained unmatched. CDR1 MNHNY and CDR2 SVGAGI come from the germline V gene (reference sequence). CDR3 in amino acids: CASRGGQVINQPQHF. CDR3 nucleotide sequence: TGTGCCAGCAGAGGCGGACAGGTGATCAATCAGCCCCAGCATTTT.

The gene calls are TRBV14 and TRBJ2-5, with D possibly TRBD2 on 5 matching bases. The ends were cut back, 1 base at V and 13 bases at J, with 13 bases in the middle. The CDR3 length is 12 residues. The germline V gene encodes CDR1 SGHDN and CDR2 FVKESK. The DNA of the CDR3 is TGTGCCAGCAGCCAAGGGGAGAGAGCCCGGTACTTC. It encodes CASSQGERARYF.

This clone has a single count. This sequence joins TRBV6-2 or TRBV6-3 and TRBJ1-6, with 10 bases fitting TRBD1. V gave up 4 bases and J gave up 9 bases; unmatched junction bases: 12. The CDR3 has 17 residues. The germline V gene encodes CDR1 MNHEY and CDR2 SVGEGT. CDR3 region: CASSSGTGASFASPLHF. CDR3 coding DNA: TGTGCCAGCAGTTCCGGGACAGGGGCATCGTTTGCTTCACCCCTCCACTTT.

V gene TRBV12-5 combines with J gene TRBJ1-6, with 7 bases that match TRBD1. CDR1 is LGHNT and CDR2 is FRNRAP in the germline V gene. The V and J ends lost 0 bases and 0 bases, in that order; junction bases with no gene match: 8. The CDR3 is 19 amino acids. CDR3 bases: TGTGCTAGTGGTTTGGTCCCCAGGGGGTTCTTCTCCTATAATTCACCCCTCCACTTT. Translation: CASGLVPRGFFSYNSPLHF.

This sequence joins TRBV6-2 or TRBV6-3 and TRBJ1-5; TRBD1 matches 8 bases. Germline V lookup: CDR1 MNHEY, CDR2 SVGEGT. V dropped 2 bases and J dropped 4; count of bases not matched to a gene: 10. The CDR3 consists of 17 residues. This CDR3 is CASSYPGQGRRNQPQHF. The CDR3, as DNA: TGTGCCAGCAGTTACCCTGGACAGGGACGGCGGAATCAGCCCCAGCATTTT.

A single count supports this clone. The rearrangement links TRBV7-9 to TRBJ2-2; the match to TRBD2 covers 9 bases. Germline trimming cut 4 bases from V and 6 bases from J; bases unmatched to any gene: 9. Germline CDR1 SEHNR, CDR2 FQNEAQ (reference sequence). The CDR3 runs 16 residues. The CDR3 DNA is TGTGCCAGCAGCTCGAGTTTAGCGGGAGAAGCCGGGGAGCTGTTTTTT. It specifies CASSSSLAGEAGELFF.

The chain couples TRBV27 to TRBJ2-1, with D possibly TRBD2 on 5 matching bases. Germline V gene sequence: CDR1 MNHEY, CDR2 SMNVEV (reference sequence). The CDR3 runs to 13 residues. Trimming stripped 8 bases from V and 7 bases from J, with 15 bases between. Here the CDR3 reads CASGLIRGNEQFF. In nucleotides, the CDR3 is TGTGCCAGCGGATTGATCCGGGGAAATGAGCAGTTCTTC.

CDR3 DNA sequence: TGTGCCAGCAGTTTGCTCGGTTCCAGGGAGACCCAGTACTTC. Translation gives CASSLLGSRETQYF. The chain recombines TRBV28 with TRBJ2-5; the D is unclear. Germline V CDR1 and CDR2: MDHEN, SYDVKM. The CDR3 totals 14 residues. V lost 3 bases and J 5 bases, leaving 13 bases between the germline ends.

The V gene is TRBV19, the J gene TRBJ2-4; the match to TRBD1 covers 7 bases. CDR3 size: 13 residues. Trimming removed 7 bases from V and 4 bases from J; junction bases left unmatched: 4. Germline lookup yields CDR1 LNHDA and CDR2 SQIVND (reference sequence). The CDR3 here is CASTQGMKNIQYF. The DNA of the CDR3 is TGTGCCAGTACACAGGGGATGAAAAACATTCAGTACTTC.

CDR3 in amino acids: CASSQTSGRAGEQFF. The DNA of the CDR3 is TGTGCCAGCTCCCAGACTAGCGGGAGGGCGGGTGAGCAGTTCTTC. The chain is built from TRBV18 and TRBJ2-1; 14 bases are a match to TRBD2. CDR1 is KGHSH and CDR2 is LQKENI in the germline V gene. The junction had 7 bases not matched to a gene; V was cut back by 6 bases and J by 9 bases. The length of the CDR3 is 15 residues. Together with reference TRBV18 and TRBJ2-1, the CDR3 gives the full variable domain: NAGVMQNPRHLVRRRGQEARLRCSPMKGHSHVYWYRQLPEEGLKFMVYLQKENIIDESGMPKERFSAEFPKEGPSILRIQQVVRGDSAAYFCASSQTSGRAGEQFFGPGTRLTVL.

For the CDR3, the DNA is TGTGCCAGCAGCTTAGACGGGGACTCCTACGAGCAGTACTTC. This gives the protein CASSLDGDSYEQYF. This rearrangement joins TRBV7-3 to TRBJ2-7; perhaps TRBD2 as D (5 bases). Trimming pared 2 bases from V and 0 bases from J, leaving 8 bases between. The CDR3 is 14 amino acids. CDR1 is SGHTA, CDR2 FQGTGA, per germline. Supplemented by reference TRBV7-3 and TRBJ2-7, the full variable domain reads GAGVSQTPSNKVTEKGKYVELRCDPISGHTALYWYRQSLGQGPEFLIYFQGTGAADDSGLPNDRFFAVRPEGSVSTLKIQRTERGDSAVYLCASSLDGDSYEQYFGPGTRLTVT.

The chain combines TRBV11-2 with TRBJ2-1; 7 bases are a match to TRBD1. This CDR3 is built from 16 residues. CDR1 and CDR2 (germline): SGHAT, FQNNGV. After removal of 4 bases from V and 0 bases from J, the junction contained 6 bases not matched to a gene. CDR3 sequence reads: CASSSPGTASYNEQFF. Written as DNA, the CDR3 is TGTGCCAGCAGCTCCCCCGGGACAGCCTCCTACAATGAGCAGTTCTTC.

The V call is TRBV15, the J call TRBJ2-7, with a possible D match to TRBD1 (6 bases). Trimming took 4 bases from V and 2 from J, leaving 12 bases between them. The CDR3 is made up of 14 amino acids. From germline, CDR1 is LNHNV and CDR2 YYDKDF (reference sequence). CDR3 bases: TGTGCCACCAGCACCGTGCAGGGGACCTACGAGCAGTACTTC. Translated, it gives CATSTVQGTYEQYF.

The gene calls are TRBV27 and TRBJ2-7; TRBD1 agrees at 9 bases. The ends lost 8 bases at V and 3 bases at J; junction bases unmatched: 11. CDR3 length: 15 amino acids. Germline V CDR1 and CDR2: MNHEY, SMNVEV (reference sequence). The CDR3 DNA sequence: TGTGCCAGCGGAACAGGGGGCCTCCTCATCTACGAGCAGTACTTC. Translating gives CASGTGGLLIYEQYF.

V and J are TRBV9 and TRBJ1-4; 7 bases match TRBD1. CDR3 length: 15 residues. V trimming: 4 bases; J trimming: 7 bases; junction bases outside the gene matches: 10. Germline V gene sequence: CDR1 SGDLS, CDR2 YYNGEE. The CDR3 region is CASSPRTGDFEKLFF. The CDR3 DNA is TGTGCCAGCAGCCCACGGACAGGCGACTTTGAAAAACTGTTTTTT. Full variable domain (outside the CDR3, taken from reference TRBV9 and TRBJ1-4): DSGVTQTPKHLITATGQRVTLRCSPRSGDLSVYWYQQSLDQGLQFLIQYYNGEERAKGNILERFSAQQFPDLHSELNLSSLELGDSALYFCASSPRTGDFEKLFFGSGTQLSVL.

The V and J genes are TRBV5-4 and TRBJ2-7; perhaps TRBD1 as D (5 bases). Deletions cut 0 bases from V and 7 bases from J, with 8 bases between. Per germline, CDR1 SGHNT and CDR2 YYREEE (reference sequence). The CDR3 is 12 residues long. The CDR3 coding sequence is TGTGCCAGCAGCTTGGAGGGGCGGGAGCAGTACTTC. This codes for CASSLEGREQYF.

The CDR3 DNA sequence: TGTGCCAGTAGTATGACCGTCAACAGGAGGGGGAACACTGAAGCTTTCTTT. It is translated as CASSMTVNRRGNTEAFF. This rearrangement joins TRBV19 to TRBJ1-1, with D perhaps matching TRBD1 (5 bases). The germline V gene encodes CDR1 LNHDA and CDR2 SQIVND (reference sequence). This CDR3 has 17 amino acids. V lost 3 bases, J lost 1 base, and 18 bases lay in between.